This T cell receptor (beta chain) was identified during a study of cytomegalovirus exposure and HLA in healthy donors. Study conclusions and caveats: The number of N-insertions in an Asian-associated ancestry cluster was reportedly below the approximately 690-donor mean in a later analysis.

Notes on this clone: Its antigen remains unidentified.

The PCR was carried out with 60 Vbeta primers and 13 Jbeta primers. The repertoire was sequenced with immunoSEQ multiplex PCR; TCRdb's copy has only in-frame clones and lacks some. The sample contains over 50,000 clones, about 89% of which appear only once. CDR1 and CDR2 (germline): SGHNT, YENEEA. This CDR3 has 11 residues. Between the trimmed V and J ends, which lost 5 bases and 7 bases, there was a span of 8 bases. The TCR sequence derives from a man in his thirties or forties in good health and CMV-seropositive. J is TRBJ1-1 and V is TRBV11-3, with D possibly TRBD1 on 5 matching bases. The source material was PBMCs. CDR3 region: CASSLDSEAFF. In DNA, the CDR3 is TGTGCCAGCAGCCTTGACAGTGAAGCTTTCTTT.